A single T cell receptor (beta chain) is shown here with its context. This sample stems from a study of OX40 agonist ivuxolimab in advanced cancers. At the level of the study: Ivuxolimab, an agonistic anti-OX40 (CD134) antibody, was given to patients. At doses from 0.01 to 10 mg/kg, patients were given intravenous ivuxolimab every 2 weeks.

Only in-frame clones appear in the TCRdb table, and some are missing; sequencing was by immunoSEQ multiplex PCR. Of over 95,000 clones in the sample, about 91% are singletons; the top ten hold about 0.31%. Prior autoimmune disease or systemic immunosuppression barred patients. The germline gives CDR1 MDHEN, CDR2 SYDVKM. The junction had 11 bases not matched to a gene; V was cut back by 5 bases and J by 6 bases. The CDR3 spans 16 residues. V usage is TRBV28 and J usage is TRBJ1-5; TRBD1 agrees at 9 bases. The sequencing used CD4+ or CD8+ T cells sorted from blood, collected in a trial of the OX40 agonist ivuxolimab. The receptor was derived from an adult with an advanced solid tumor such as melanoma, head and neck, liver or kidney cancer. DNA of the CDR3: TGTGCCAGCAGTACCCATCCGGGACAGGGCAGTCAGCCCCAGCATTTT. Translating gives CASSTHPGQGSQPQHF.